Below are 14 T cell receptor beta chains sequenced from a single sample in a study of OX40 agonist ivuxolimab in advanced cancers. Sequencing was performed with immunoSEQ multiplex PCR; in TCRdb, only in-frame clones are kept and a portion is missing. The sample gives 70,000 to 95,000 clones, 80% to 90% of which show up once; 1.5% to 2% is in the top ten. The input for sequencing was CD4+ or CD8+ T cells sorted from blood, taken in a trial of the OX40 agonist ivuxolimab. The receptors derive from an adult with an advanced solid tumor such as melanoma, head and neck, liver or kidney cancer.

The gene calls are TRBV5-5 and TRBJ2-3; D may be TRBD2 (6 bases). Trimming shortened V by 4 bases and J by 0 bases, and 9 bases separated the two germline ends. This CDR3 region has 14 residues. The V gene's germline CDR1 is SGHKS and CDR2 YYEKEE (reference sequence). The CDR3 nucleotides read TGTGCCAGCAGCCCCGGGACTAGCACAGATACGCAGTATTTT. Protein: CASSPGTSTDTQYF.

The genes are TRBV18 and TRBJ1-1; no clear D. This CDR3 region has 13 residues. V dropped 3 bases and J dropped 6 bases, with 11 bases sitting between them. Germline-derived CDR1 and CDR2 are KGHSH and LQKENI. The CDR3 loop is CASSPSQGSEAFF. The CDR3 bases are TGTGCCAGCTCACCTAGTCAAGGGTCTGAAGCTTTCTTT.

V is TRBV11-2 and J is TRBJ2-7, with TRBD1 as a possible D gene (5 bases). The CDR3 length is 14 residues. CDR1 is SGHAT, CDR2 FQNNGV, per germline. V was cut by 1 base and J by 2 bases, with 9 bases left in between. The CDR3 DNA reads TGTGCCAGCAGCTTAGCCCAGGGTCCCTACGAGCAGTACTTC. Its protein is CASSLAQGPYEQYF.

The sample holds a few counts of this clone. V gene TRBV5-7 combines with J gene TRBJ2-3; maybe TRBD2 (6 bases). TRBV5-7 is recorded as an ORF, its role being uncertain. Deletions cut 4 bases from V and 2 bases from J, with 17 bases between. CDR3 length: 16 residues. The DNA for the CDR3 is TGTGCCAGCAGCGGCCGGGACTCAGGACCCACAGATACGCAGTATTTT. It translates to CASSGRDSGPTDTQYF.

The gene calls are TRBV30 and TRBJ2-6, with unresolved D. Germline assignment: CDR1 GTSNPN and CDR2 SVGIG (reference sequence). The CDR3 contains 15 residues. V was shortened by 0 bases and J by 4 bases, with 10 bases between the two germline ends. Here the CDR3 reads CAWSVAATGANVLTF. Here the CDR3 DNA reads TGTGCCTGGAGTGTAGCCGCGACCGGGGCCAACGTCCTGACTTTC.

The chain has TRBV7-2 and TRBJ2-7, with TRBD2 matching over 15 bases. The V gene end was trimmed by 5 bases and the J gene end by 4 bases; junction bases not matched to a gene: 9. This CDR3 comprises 17 residues. Germline V gene lookup returns CDR1 SGHTA and CDR2 FQGNSA. As DNA, the CDR3 is TGTGCCAGCAGCCCTATAGGGACTAGCGGGAGGTTATACGAGCAGTACTTC. The encoded protein is CASSPIGTSGRLYEQYF.

This sequence joins TRBV27 and TRBJ2-7; D remains unclear. Germline-derived CDR1 and CDR2 are MNHEY and SMNVEV (reference sequence). The CDR3 length is 15 residues. Trimming left V 0 bases short and J 0 bases short, with 9 bases between. CDR3 protein: CASSLSVSYSYEQYF. For the CDR3, the DNA is TGTGCCAGCAGTTTATCGGTCAGTTACTCCTACGAGCAGTACTTC.

This rearrangement joins TRBV10-3 to TRBJ1-1; TRBD1 matches at 7 bases. The V gene's germline CDR1 is ENHRY and CDR2 SYGVKD. This CDR3 contains 15 residues. Losses at the gene ends were 2 bases for V and 1 base for J; bases not matched to a gene: 4. The CDR3 spells CAISEPGTANTEAFF. CDR3 DNA sequence: TGTGCCATCAGTGAGCCGGGGACAGCGAACACTGAAGCTTTCTTT.

The rearrangement joins TRBV7-2 to TRBJ1-1; D is perhaps TRBD1 (5 bases). The CDR3 length is 16 residues. The germline CDR1 and CDR2 sequences are SGHTA and FQGNSA. V lost 6 bases to trimming and J lost 0 bases, with 17 bases between them. In DNA form, the CDR3 reads TGTGCCAGCAGTCCGCGGGGGGACTACATGAACACTGAAGCTTTCTTT. It translates to CASSPRGDYMNTEAFF. Full variable domain (rest looked up from reference TRBV7-2 and TRBJ1-1): GAGVSQSPSNKVTEKGKDVELRCDPISGHTALYWYRQSLGQGLEFLIYFQGNSAPDKSGLPSDRFSAERTGGSVSTLTIQRTQQEDSAVYLCASSPRGDYMNTEAFFGQGTRLTVV.

V is TRBV9 and J is TRBJ1-1; D is unresolved. Between the trimmed V and J ends, which lost 4 bases and 4 bases, there was a span of 14 bases. Germline assignment: CDR1 SGDLS and CDR2 YYNGEE. CDR3 length: 14 amino acids. CDR3 bases: TGTGCCAGCAGCCCCCCCGGGCGGAGCACTGAAGCTTTCTTT. It codes for CASSPPGRSTEAFF. Filled out from reference TRBV9 and TRBJ1-1, the complete variable domain reads DSGVTQTPKHLITATGQRVTLRCSPRSGDLSVYWYQQSLDQGLQFLIQYYNGEERAKGNILERFSAQQFPDLHSELNLSSLELGDSALYFCASSPPGRSTEAFFGQGTRLTVV.

The CDR3 DNA reads as TGTGCCAGCAGTGACCGAGTCAGGGCTGAAAAACTGTTTTTT. As protein: CASSDRVRAEKLFF. The genes are TRBV6-1 and TRBJ1-4; tentatively, D is TRBD1 (5 bases). Germline-derived CDR1 and CDR2 are MNHNS and SASEGT. The CDR3 extends over 14 amino acids. Trimming shortened V by 3 bases and J by 7 bases, and 12 bases separated the two germline ends.

The rearrangement uses TRBV27 and TRBJ2-7, with D possibly matching TRBD2 (6 bases). From germline, CDR1 is MNHEY and CDR2 SMNVEV (reference sequence). The germline V and J ends were trimmed by 8 bases and 5 bases, with 19 bases remaining between them. The CDR3 has 14 amino acids. The DNA of the CDR3 is TGTGCCAGCGCGCCGGGGGTGTCAGGCAACGAGCAGTACTTC. Its translation: CASAPGVSGNEQYF.

This rearrangement joins TRBV28 to TRBJ1-4; D is ambiguous. The CDR3 is made up of 13 amino acids. The V gene's germline CDR1 is MDHEN and CDR2 SYDVKM. The ends were cut back, 7 bases at V and 7 bases at J, with 13 bases in the middle. The DNA for the CDR3 is TGTGCCAGCATGAACAGCCAGGTTGAAAAACTGTTTTTT. This sequence encodes CASMNSQVEKLFF.

This chain joins TRBV21-1 and TRBJ2-7. TRBV21-1 is termed a pseudogene. This CDR3 spans 17 amino acids. CDR3 in amino acids: CASTLRKPRDESYEQYF. CDR3 DNA sequence: TGTGCCAGCACCCTCAGGAAGCCAAGGGACGAATCCTACGAGCAGTACTTC.